The TCR beta chain described here comes from a study of read filtering for tumor transcriptome and immune sequencing. Regarding this clonotype: The CDR3 does not end in the conserved phenylalanine or tryptophan, so this is likely a read error.

The library was built from about 400 ng RNA with molecular barcoded adaptors for alpha/delta and beta/gamma chains. TCRdb reanalysed the reads using MiXCR and keeps one entry per CDR3 protein. Of 20,000 to 30,000 distinct CDR3 sequences in the sample, 20% to 25% were seen once. The CDR3 contains 12 residues. Germline V gene lookup returns CDR1 SGHNT and CDR2 YENEEA. Trimming left V 5 bases short and J 4 bases short, with 8 bases between. The sequence came from a donor at least 40 years old with multiple myeloma. The sample comprised a population of CD138-negative cells sorted from bone marrow. The chain links TRBV11-3 to TRBJ2-5; no firm D call. CDR3 loop: CASSPQGETQYY. The CDR3, as DNA: TGTGCCAGCAGCCCACAAGGAGAGACCCAGTACTAC.